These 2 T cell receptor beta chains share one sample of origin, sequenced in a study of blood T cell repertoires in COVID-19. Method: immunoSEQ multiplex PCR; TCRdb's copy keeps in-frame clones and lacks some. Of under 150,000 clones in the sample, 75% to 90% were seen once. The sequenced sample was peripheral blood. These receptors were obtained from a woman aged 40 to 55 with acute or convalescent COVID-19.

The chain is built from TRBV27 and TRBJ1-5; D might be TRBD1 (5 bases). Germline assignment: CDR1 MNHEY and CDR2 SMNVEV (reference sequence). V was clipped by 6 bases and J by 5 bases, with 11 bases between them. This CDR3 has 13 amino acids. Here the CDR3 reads CASSGHGDQPQHF. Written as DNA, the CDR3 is TGTGCCAGCAGCGGACACGGCGATCAGCCCCAGCATTTT.

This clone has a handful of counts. CDR3 in amino acids: CASSLAKGQGQILATF. DNA for the CDR3: TGTGCCAGCAGCTTAGCAAAGGGACAGGGCCAGATTTTAGCCACCTTC. The chain is built from TRBV7-2 and TRBJ1-2; 9 nucleotides align to TRBD1. Trimming at V came to 0 bases and at J to 13 bases, leaving 15 bases not matched to a gene. This CDR3 spans 16 amino acids. The germline gives CDR1 SGHTA, CDR2 FQGNSA. Complete variable domain (other parts from reference TRBV7-2 and TRBJ1-2): GAGVSQSPSNKVTEKGKDVELRCDPISGHTALYWYRQSLGQGLEFLIYFQGNSAPDKSGLPSDRFSAERTGGSVSTLTIQRTQQEDSAVYLCASSLAKGQGQILATFGSGTRLTVV.